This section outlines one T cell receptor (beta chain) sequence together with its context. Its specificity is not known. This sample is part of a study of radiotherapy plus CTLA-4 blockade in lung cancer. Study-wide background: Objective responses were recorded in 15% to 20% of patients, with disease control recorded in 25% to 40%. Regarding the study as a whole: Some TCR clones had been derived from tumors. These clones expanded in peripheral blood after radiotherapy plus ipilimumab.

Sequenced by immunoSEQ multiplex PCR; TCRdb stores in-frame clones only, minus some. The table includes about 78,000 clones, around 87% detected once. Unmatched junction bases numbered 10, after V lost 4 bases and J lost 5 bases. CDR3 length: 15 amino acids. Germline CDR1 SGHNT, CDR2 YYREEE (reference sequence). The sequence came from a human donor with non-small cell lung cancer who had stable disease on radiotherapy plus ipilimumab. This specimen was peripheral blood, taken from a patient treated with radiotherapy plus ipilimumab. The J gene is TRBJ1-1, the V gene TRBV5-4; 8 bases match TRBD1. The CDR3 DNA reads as TGTGCCAGCAGCCAAGGCGCTGACAGGGGAACTGAAGCTTTCTTT. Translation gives CASSQGADRGTEAFF.